Below are 19 T cell receptor beta chains sequenced from a single sample in a study of cytomegalovirus exposure and HLA in healthy donors. The PCR was carried out with 60 Vbeta primers and 13 Jbeta primers. The repertoire was sequenced with immunoSEQ multiplex PCR; TCRdb's copy has only in-frame clones and lacks some. The sample table sets out 95,000 to 150,000 clones. The sample comprised PBMCs. The source of these receptors is a man aged 40-49 years in good health and CMV-seronegative.

V is TRBV27 and J is TRBJ2-7, with D hard to call. The CDR3 extends over 15 amino acids. CDR1 and CDR2 (germline): MNHEY, SMNVEV (reference sequence). V shed 3 bases and J shed 0 bases, with 12 bases lying between them. CDR3 nucleotides: TGTGCCAGCAGTTTGATGGGCATACTCTCCTACGAGCAGTACTTC. Residues: CASSLMGILSYEQYF.

The chain is built from TRBV10-1 and TRBJ1-5; 9 bases are shared with TRBD1. Germline V gene data show CDR1 as WNHNN and CDR2 as SYGVQD (reference sequence). Trimming at V came to 5 bases and at J to 9 bases, leaving 14 bases not matched to a gene. The CDR3 has 16 residues. Written as DNA, the CDR3 is TGCGCCAGCAGTCTAACACCGGGACAGGGACCGGGGCCCCAGCATTTT. Translating gives CASSLTPGQGPGPQHF.

This chain joins TRBV10-3 and TRBJ2-1; 8 bases agree with TRBD1. Trimming removed 6 bases from V and 5 bases from J; junction bases left unmatched: 9. The V gene's germline CDR1 is ENHRY and CDR2 SYGVKD. The CDR3 runs to 15 residues. The CDR3 sequence: CAIRIVTGGHNEQFF. The CDR3 DNA follows: TGTGCCATCAGGATCGTAACAGGGGGGCACAATGAGCAGTTCTTC.

The CDR3 region has the DNA TGTGCCAGCAGCTCCTTCGATGAGCAGTTCTTC. Encoded protein: CASSSFDEQFF. This rearrangement joins TRBV7-8 to TRBJ2-1; D call uncertain. The CDR3 spans 11 residues. V was shortened by 4 bases and J by 8 bases, with 6 bases between the two germline ends. Germline values: CDR1 SGHVS, CDR2 FQNEAQ.

J is TRBJ2-1 and V is TRBV29-1, with a possible D match to TRBD2 (5 bases). Trimming pared 7 bases from V and 3 bases from J, leaving 19 bases between. Germline V gene data show CDR1 as SQVTM and CDR2 as ANQGSEA. CDR3 length: 15 amino acids. CDR3: CSAKSPGISYNEQFF. The CDR3 nucleotides read TGCAGCGCAAAAAGCCCGGGGATAAGCTACAATGAGCAGTTCTTC.

The V gene is TRBV7-9, the J gene TRBJ2-5; D not certain. CDR1 and CDR2 (germline): SEHNR, FQNEAQ (reference sequence). The germline V and J ends were trimmed by 5 bases and 9 bases, with 10 bases remaining between them. This CDR3 spans 11 amino acids. The CDR3 bases are TGTGCCAGCAGCGTCTCCAAGCCCCAGTACTTC. Residues: CASSVSKPQYF.

The rearrangement links TRBV10-3 to TRBJ1-2, with 7 positions matching TRBD1. J gave up 2 bases and V 5 bases, and 2 bases lay outside the gene matches. The CDR3 is 13 amino acids. Germline V gene sequence: CDR1 ENHRY, CDR2 SYGVKD. The CDR3 spells CAISRDRNYGYTF. The CDR3, as DNA: TGTGCCATCAGTAGGGACAGAAACTATGGCTACACCTTC.

The chain uses TRBV10-3 and TRBJ1-4; maybe TRBD1 (6 bases). The CDR3 has 11 amino acids. From germline, CDR1 is ENHRY and CDR2 SYGVKD. V shed 8 bases and J shed 7 bases, with 8 bases lying between them. This CDR3 reads CAIGRGEKLFF. The CDR3 nucleotides read TGTGCCATCGGCAGGGGTGAAAAACTGTTTTTT.

This chain links TRBV11-3 with TRBJ2-3, with TRBD1 matching over 7 bases. The CDR3 has 14 amino acids. Per the germline V gene, CDR1 is SGHNT and CDR2 is YENEEA. Trimming cost V 8 bases and J 1 base; bases outside gene matches: 6. The CDR3 sequence: CASAYRGGTDTQYF. CDR3 DNA sequence: TGTGCCAGCGCATACAGGGGAGGCACAGATACGCAGTATTTT.

The chain has TRBV5-1 and TRBJ2-1; 11 nucleotides align to TRBD2. Germline values: CDR1 SGHRS, CDR2 YFSETQ. This CDR3 comprises 16 residues. The ends lost 0 bases at V and 4 bases at J; junction bases unmatched: 3. CDR3 DNA: TGCGCCAGCAGCTTGGATGGGACTAGCGGTTACAATGAGCAGTTCTTC. The encoded protein is CASSLDGTSGYNEQFF.

The gene calls are TRBV19 and TRBJ1-2; TRBD1 matches at 9 bases. The CDR3 spans 14 residues. Germline V gene data show CDR1 as LNHDA and CDR2 as SQIVND (reference sequence). The V segment lost 6 bases and the J segment 4 bases; nucleotides outside the gene matches: 6. The CDR3 DNA is TGTGCCAGTAGGGGGACAGGGTATGTCTATGGCTACACCTTC. It translates to CASRGTGYVYGYTF.

J is TRBJ1-1 and V is TRBV18, with 8 bases identical to TRBD1. The CDR3 runs 14 residues. The ends lost 6 bases at V and 1 base at J; junction bases unmatched: 4. Germline loops: CDR1 KGHSH, CDR2 LQKENI. The CDR3, as DNA: TGTGCCAGCTCCGAACAGGGGGAGAACACTGAAGCTTTCTTT. It encodes CASSEQGENTEAFF.

The V and J genes are TRBV6-1 and TRBJ2-7; D possibly corresponds to TRBD1 (6 bases). The CDR3 loop spans 14 amino acids. CDR1 and CDR2 from the germline V gene are MNHNS and SASEGT. V was clipped by 3 bases and J by 5 bases, with 14 bases between them. The CDR3 sequence is CASSDSRRGNEQYF. The CDR3 DNA is TGTGCCAGCAGTGATTCGCGCAGGGGCAACGAGCAGTACTTC.

CDR3 sequence reads: CASSTPGEIQPQHF. In DNA, the CDR3 is TGTGCCAGCAGCACGCCAGGGGAAATTCAGCCCCAGCATTTT. V gene TRBV7-9 combines with J gene TRBJ1-5, with D possibly matching TRBD1 (6 bases). Germline CDR1 and CDR2: SEHNR and FQNEAQ (reference sequence). Trimming left V 5 bases short and J 6 bases short, with 14 bases between. The CDR3 extends over 14 amino acids.

The chain is built from TRBV19 and TRBJ2-7; 8 bases align to TRBD1. The length of the CDR3 is 15 residues. Trimming took 1 base from V and 2 from J; bases not matched to a gene: 4. Germline V CDR1 and CDR2: LNHDA, SQIVND (reference sequence). CDR3 in amino acids: CASSIGQGITYEQYF. The CDR3 nucleotides read TGTGCCAGTAGTATAGGACAGGGGATTACCTACGAGCAGTACTTC. The full variable domain, in which reference TRBV19 and TRBJ2-7 provide the parts outside the CDR3, is DGGITQSPKYLFRKEGQNVTLSCEQNLNHDAMYWYRQDPGQGLRLIYYSQIVNDFQKGDIAEGYSVSREKKESFPLTVTSAQKNPTAFYLCASSIGQGITYEQYFGPGTRLTVT.

The chain couples TRBV30 to TRBJ1-5, with a weak D call TRBD1 (5 bases). Trimming removed 1 base at V and 7 bases at J, with 17 bases between. The CDR3 totals 15 residues. Looked up from germline, CDR1 is GTSNPN and CDR2 is SVGIG (reference sequence). For the CDR3, the DNA is TGTGCCTGGAGTGGGCAGGGCAGGGCAGTACAGCCCCAGCATTTT. This translates into CAWSGQGRAVQPQHF.

This rearrangement joins TRBV4-1 to TRBJ1-4; perhaps TRBD1 as D (5 bases). The length of the CDR3 is 17 residues. The germline V and J ends were trimmed by 0 bases and 8 bases, with 19 bases remaining between them. Looked up from germline, CDR1 is MGHRA and CDR2 is YSYEKL. CDR3 amino acids: CASSQEIAGSRGEKLFF. The CDR3 DNA reads as TGCGCCAGCAGCCAAGAGATCGCCGGGTCCCGGGGGGAAAAACTGTTTTTT.

The V and J genes are TRBV5-1 and TRBJ2-5; 8 nucleotides match TRBD2. Trimming at V came to 0 bases and at J to 3 bases, leaving 4 bases not matched to a gene. Germline V lookup: CDR1 SGHRS, CDR2 YFSETQ. The CDR3 has 15 amino acids. The CDR3, as DNA: TGCGCCAGCAGCTTGGTTAGCGGGAAAGAAGAGACCCAGTACTTC. Translated: CASSLVSGKEETQYF.

The V gene is TRBV28, the J gene TRBJ2-3; no reliable D call. V was cut by 2 bases and J by 2 bases, with 11 bases left in between. This CDR3 is 15 amino acids long. Germline-derived CDR1 and CDR2 are MDHEN and SYDVKM. This chain's CDR3 is CASSLIMASTDTQYF. The CDR3 DNA sequence: TGTGCCAGCAGTTTAATCATGGCCTCCACAGATACGCAGTATTTT.